This entry lists 23 T cell receptor beta chains sequenced from one sample in a study of T-cell memory formation after mild COVID-19. TCRdb independently ran MiXCR on the 5' RACE reads; one entry per CDR3 protein. The sample lists 500,000 to 600,000 distinct CDR3 sequences; over 15% were seen once. The sequencing sample was made of PBMCs or a T cell subset sorted from them (not recorded which). The source of these receptors is an adult woman who had mild COVID-19 (a few samples of this study predate the infection). Cell type and time point are not known.

This clonotype was seen only a few times. This rearrangement joins TRBV27 to TRBJ1-2; no reliable D call. Trimming left V 0 bases short and J 7 bases short, with 9 bases between. CDR3 length: 13 amino acids. Germline values: CDR1 MNHEY, CDR2 SMNVEV (reference sequence). CDR3 protein: CASSLSSGFGYTF. CDR3 coding DNA: TGTGCCAGCAGTTTATCTAGTGGGTTTGGCTACACCTTC.

CDR3 residues: CASSYGTGFYEQYF. In DNA, the CDR3 is TGTGCCAGCAGTTACGGGACAGGGTTTTACGAGCAGTACTTC. This chain connects TRBV12-3 or TRBV12-4 to TRBJ2-7; 9 nucleotides agree with TRBD1. The CDR3 spans 14 residues. V dropped 4 bases and J dropped 4; count of bases not matched to a gene: 5.

The chain joins TRBV7-8 to TRBJ1-1, with D possibly being TRBD1 (6 bases). The CDR3 extends over 16 amino acids. The germline gives CDR1 SGHVS, CDR2 FQNEAQ. V shed 3 bases and J shed 4 bases, with 18 bases lying between them. This CDR3 is CASSFIKQGGGTEAFF. The CDR3, as DNA: TGTGCCAGCAGCTTCATCAAACAGGGAGGGGGCACTGAAGCTTTCTTT.

This clonotype has only a few counts. The chain employs TRBV5-8 and TRBJ2-2; 9 bases map to TRBD1. The V gene end was trimmed by 6 bases and the J gene end by 3 bases; junction bases not matched to a gene: 6. Germline CDR1 reads SGHTS; CDR2 reads YDEGEE. The CDR3 is made up of 15 amino acids. DNA for the CDR3: TGTGCCAGCAACCAACAGGGGGCATACACCGGGGAGCTGTTTTTT. Translated, it gives CASNQQGAYTGELFF.

This clonotype was detected ten times or more. This chain links TRBV12-3 or TRBV12-4 with TRBJ2-2; the D call may be TRBD1 or TRBD2 (5 bases each). Trimming cost V 4 bases and J 1 base, with 10 bases left between them. The length of the CDR3 is 15 residues. CDR3 region: CASSWGTGNTGELFF. The CDR3 region has the DNA TGTGCCAGCAGTTGGGGGACGGGGAACACCGGGGAGCTGTTTTTT.

V usage is TRBV9 and J usage is TRBJ1-1; no firm D call. CDR1 SGDLS and CDR2 YYNGEE come from the germline V gene. V was trimmed by 0 bases and J by 0 bases, leaving 9 bases between them. The CDR3 has 15 residues. The CDR3 sequence is CASSVGEAVNTEAFF. Here the CDR3 DNA reads TGTGCCAGCAGCGTAGGGGAGGCAGTGAACACTGAAGCTTTCTTT.

The chain is built from TRBV5-1 and TRBJ1-5, with unresolved D. In germline, CDR1 is SGHRS, CDR2 YFSETQ. The CDR3 extends over 14 amino acids. The V end was cut by 5 bases, the J end by 5 bases, with 14 bases between. Written as DNA, the CDR3 is TGCGCCAGCAGATCAGGCCTAGCGGATCAGCCCCAGCATTTT. The encoded protein is CASRSGLADQPQHF.

This clonotype was found a few times. The V gene is TRBV5-6, the J gene TRBJ2-7, with a tentative D call TRBD2 (5 bases). V lost 4 bases and J 6 bases, leaving 17 bases between the germline ends. The CDR3 is made up of 14 amino acids. Germline CDR1 and CDR2: SGHDT and YYEEEE. The chain's CDR3 is CASSPGVRTSEQYF. The CDR3 nucleotides read TGTGCCAGCAGCCCCGGGGTCCGTACTAGCGAGCAGTACTTC.

This chain connects TRBV24-1 to TRBJ1-1, with D unclear. Germline V gene lookup returns CDR1 KGHDR and CDR2 SFDVKD. V lost 3 bases to trimming and J lost 7 bases, with 14 bases between them. The CDR3 loop spans 14 amino acids. The CDR3 loop reads CATSDGEPPYEAFF. CDR3 in DNA: TGTGCCACCAGTGATGGCGAGCCGCCCTATGAAGCTTTCTTT.

This clonotype was seen a handful of times. The chain carries TRBV30 and TRBJ2-5; TRBD2 matches 9 bases. This CDR3 is built from 14 residues. The J segment lost 9 bases and the V segment lost 1 base, leaving 9 bases of the junction unmatched. From germline, CDR1 is GTSNPN and CDR2 SVGIG (reference sequence). CDR3 in DNA: TGTGCCTGGAGTGAGATAGCGGGAGCCCAGTCCCAGTACTTC. As protein: CAWSEIAGAQSQYF.

This clonotype was detected only a few times. The rearrangement links TRBV6-1 to TRBJ2-7; 7 nucleotides align to TRBD1. Germline-derived CDR1 and CDR2 are MNHNS and SASEGT. The CDR3 is 14 residues long. The ends lost 10 bases at V and 2 bases at J; junction bases unmatched: 11. The DNA for the CDR3 is TGTGCCACATCTATTACCGGGACAGCCTACGAGCAGTACTTC. Its protein product is CATSITGTAYEQYF.

In this sample, this clonotype turned up a few times. The V call is TRBV9, the J call TRBJ2-2; a possible D gene is TRBD2 (6 bases). The V and J ends lost 0 bases and 2 bases respectively, with 8 bases between them. The CDR3 loop spans 15 amino acids. Germline lookup yields CDR1 SGDLS and CDR2 YYNGEE. The CDR3 protein is CASSVAGVNTGELFF. CDR3 nucleotides: TGTGCCAGCAGCGTAGCGGGGGTTAACACCGGGGAGCTGTTTTTT.

The chain employs TRBV5-1 and TRBJ2-5; 7 positions agree with TRBD1. CDR1 is SGHRS, CDR2 YFSETQ, per germline. This CDR3 comprises 18 residues. Germline trimming cut 4 bases from V and 1 base from J; bases unmatched to any gene: 16. The CDR3 sequence is CASSPEALTGSLQETQYF. The CDR3 DNA is TGCGCCAGCAGCCCCGAAGCTCTGACAGGGTCTCTCCAAGAGACCCAGTACTTC.

In its sample, this clonotype was seen a few times. The V gene is TRBV6-5, the J gene TRBJ1-2; TRBD1 is a possible D gene (6 bases). The CDR3 has 18 residues. V dropped 0 bases and J dropped 2 bases, with 19 bases sitting between them. Germline CDR1 MNHEY, CDR2 SVGAGI. DNA for the CDR3: TGTGCCAGCAGTTACTCCTCCGCGGGTAGACAGGACAACTATGGCTACACCTTC. Protein sequence: CASSYSSAGRQDNYGYTF.

V is TRBV7-6 and J is TRBJ2-1, with 7 bases that match TRBD1. Germline V lookup: CDR1 SGHVS, CDR2 FNYEAQ. The V segment lost 2 bases and the J segment 13 bases; nucleotides outside the gene matches: 8. This CDR3 has 13 amino acids. CDR3 in amino acids: CASSLSRGSFQFF. Here the CDR3 DNA reads TGTGCCAGCAGCTTAAGCAGGGGGTCTTTCCAGTTCTTC.

This clonotype was counted only a few times. This rearrangement joins TRBV4-3 to TRBJ1-4; the D gene is possibly TRBD1 (5 bases). The V gene lost 4 bases and the J gene lost 8 bases, with 20 bases spanning the gap. CDR1 and CDR2 (germline): LGHNA, YSLEER. The CDR3 spans 16 residues. CDR3 nucleotide sequence: TGCGCCAGCAGCCTTGGCCCCGGGACGGACAACGAAAAACTGTTTTTT. It codes for CASSLGPGTDNEKLFF.

This chain links TRBV4-1 with TRBJ2-5; no reliable D call. The V and J ends lost 1 base and 4 bases respectively, with 13 bases between them. CDR3 size: 15 residues. CDR1 and CDR2 from the germline V gene are MGHRA and YSYEKL. CDR3 sequence: CASSQVRWALETQYF. The CDR3 DNA reads TGCGCCAGCAGCCAAGTCAGGTGGGCCTTAGAGACCCAGTACTTC.

In its sample, this clonotype was seen a few times. V and J are TRBV29-1 and TRBJ1-1; 8 bases are a match to TRBD1. The CDR3 spans 13 residues. Germline loops: CDR1 SQVTM, CDR2 ANQGSEA. V lost 5 bases, J lost 4 bases, and 6 bases stayed unmatched. Here the CDR3 reads CSVIDRGGTEAFF. As DNA, the CDR3 is TGCAGCGTTATTGACAGGGGCGGCACTGAAGCTTTCTTT.

This chain links TRBV29-1 with TRBJ2-2, with TRBD1 as a possible D gene (6 bases). V shed 4 bases and J shed 0 bases, with 15 bases lying between them. The CDR3 runs to 16 residues. Germline-derived CDR1 and CDR2 are SQVTM and ANQGSEA. The CDR3: CSVVLGQFANTGELFF. The CDR3 DNA is TGCAGCGTTGTACTCGGACAGTTCGCGAACACCGGGGAGCTGTTTTTT.

Only a few counts were recorded for this clonotype. The CDR3 DNA sequence: TGCAGCGTCCGCAAGGCAGGCCTTGCCACTGAAGCTTTCTTT. It translates to CSVRKAGLATEAFF. The chain combines TRBV20-1 with TRBJ1-1; D is unresolved. The CDR3 totals 14 residues. Germline CDR1 and CDR2: DFQATT and SNEGSKA (reference sequence).

Only a few counts were recorded for this clonotype. The rearrangement uses TRBV14 and TRBJ2-5; 11 bases are shared with TRBD1. The CDR3 consists of 15 residues. Trimming removed 6 bases from V and 5 bases from J; junction bases left unmatched: 8. From germline, CDR1 is SGHDN and CDR2 FVKESK. The CDR3 DNA sequence: TGTGCCAGCAGATTTTGGACAGGGGGCCTGGAGACCCAGTACTTC. Its translation is CASRFWTGGLETQYF.

V is TRBV28 and J is TRBJ1-1; D may be TRBD1 (6 bases). Germline V gene data show CDR1 as MDHEN and CDR2 as SYDVKM. The CDR3 length is 13 residues. V was trimmed by 4 bases and J by 5 bases, leaving 11 bases between them. The DNA for the CDR3 is TGTGCCAGCAGTTCTAACAGGGAAACTGAAGCTTTCTTT. Its translation: CASSSNRETEAFF.

This clonotype was detected only a few times. This chain links TRBV5-1 with TRBJ2-3; D may be TRBD1 or TRBD2 (5 bases each). The CDR3 is 15 residues long. The germline V and J ends were trimmed by 4 bases and 0 bases, with 12 bases remaining between them. CDR1 is SGHRS and CDR2 is YFSETQ in the germline V gene. CDR3 nucleotide sequence: TGCGCCAGCAGCATCCGGGGCCTTAGCACAGATACGCAGTATTTT. It yields the protein CASSIRGLSTDTQYF.